This TCR beta chain emerged from a study of neurological immune-mediated disorders. Turning to the study itself: A relapsing-remitting course was seen in about 90% of the roughly 34 multiple sclerosis patients and a secondary progressive course in 3.

A 10-nucleotide random UMI tagged transcripts in template-switch 5'RACE cDNA synthesis. From 15-18 subjects, over 190 million TCR-beta sequences were obtained in each sequencing run. Each CDR3 protein gets one entry after TCRdb re-called the 5' RACE reads with MiXCR. The data show around 66,000 distinct CDR3 sequences, with less than 5.5% seen just once and about 3% held by the top ten. This clonotype was observed at least ten times. Germline CDR1 reads DFQATT; CDR2 reads SNEGSKA (reference sequence). This CDR3 is built from 13 residues. V gave up 5 bases and J gave up 4 bases, with 14 bases separating them. The unsorted libraries originated from 2 million PBMCs kept at -80 C.

The receptor was derived from a woman aged 30 to 39 with multiple sclerosis. This rearrangement joins TRBV20-1 to TRBJ1-2, with D unresolved. Sequencing input: PBMCs. CDR3 sequence reads: CSAPGHGTYGYTF. In DNA form, the CDR3 reads TGCAGTGCTCCGGGCCATGGAACCTATGGCTACACCTTC.